These T cell receptor beta chains were read from a single sample in a study of yellow fever vaccine responses in identical twins. TCRdb re-called the RT-PCR reads with MiXCR, one entry per CDR3 protein. The table shows roughly 14,000 distinct CDR3 sequences, with roughly 80% occurring only once. The sample here was T cells from blood (PBMCs), unsorted or a sorted subset (not recorded which), taken before or after yellow fever vaccination (not recorded which). The receptors originated from a woman aged 18-35 years who received the yellow fever vaccine. Each CDR3 is given with its conserved first and last residue. Each record gives: D gene, J gene, clone size, V gene, CDR3 protein, CDR3 DNA. D genes are given only for firm matches. Clone size is given for some rows only: seen once, a few or many times, or a class if the clone is expanded.

>TRBD1|TRBJ2-7|.|TRBV28
CASRSTGGRSYEQYF
TGTGCCAGCAGGTCCACAGGGGGCAGGTCCTACGAGCAGTACTTC
>.|TRBJ2-7|.|TRBV2
CASSQLESGEQYF
TGTGCCAGCAGTCAACTAGAGAGTGGGGAGCAGTACTTC
>.|TRBJ2-5|.|TRBV11-1
CASSPAGGGSETQYF
TGTGCCAGCAGCCCCGCCGGGGGCGGGAGTGAGACCCAGTACTTC
>TRBD2|TRBJ2-1|.|TRBV29-1
CSAGGAEQFF
TGCAGCGCGGGGGGTGCTGAGCAGTTCTTC
>.|TRBJ1-1|.|TRBV18
CASSPQGQNTEAFF
TGTGCCAGCTCACCGCAGGGGCAGAACACTGAAGCTTTCTTT
>.|TRBJ2-5|.|TRBV19
CASSIFGQETQYF
TGTGCCAGTAGTATATTCGGGCAAGAGACCCAGTACTTC
>.|TRBJ1-2|.|TRBV2
CASSAQGGNYGYTF
TGTGCCAGCAGTGCACAGGGAGGGAACTATGGCTACACCTTC
>TRBD2|TRBJ2-7|.|TRBV11-3
CASSSRPSSGRYEQYF
TGTGCCAGCAGCTCCCGTCCATCTAGCGGGAGGTACGAGCAGTACTTC
>TRBD1|TRBJ1-6|.|TRBV11-2
CASTEDRGNSPLHF
TGTGCCAGCACCGAAGACAGGGGTAATTCACCCCTCCACTTT
>.|TRBJ1-6|.|TRBV12-3/TRBV12-4
CASSSKQLNSPLHF
TGTGCCAGCAGTTCGAAACAGCTTAATTCACCCCTCCACTTT
>.|TRBJ1-1|once|TRBV11-1
CASSSQGERNTEAFF
TGTGCCAGCAGCTCGCAAGGGGAACGGAACACTGAAGCTTTCTTT
>TRBD1|TRBJ2-7|once|TRBV28
CASNRVGQAYEQYF
TGTGCCAGCAATCGGGTCGGACAGGCCTACGAGCAGTACTTC
>TRBD2|TRBJ2-1|.|TRBV4-2
CASSQDGGLAYNEQFF
TGTGCCAGCAGCCAAGATGGGGGACTAGCCTACAATGAGCAGTTCTTC
>.|TRBJ2-4|.|TRBV20-1
CSAPPPQHGNIQYF
TGCAGTGCACCCCCTCCTCAGCATGGGAACATTCAGTACTTC
>TRBD1|TRBJ2-7|.|TRBV20-1
CSASPGQTYEQYF
TGCAGTGCTAGCCCGGGACAGACCTACGAGCAGTACTTC
>.|TRBJ2-1|once|TRBV6-1
CASRTHAVPRGDEQFF
TGTGCCAGCAGGACACATGCGGTTCCCCGAGGGGATGAGCAGTTCTTC